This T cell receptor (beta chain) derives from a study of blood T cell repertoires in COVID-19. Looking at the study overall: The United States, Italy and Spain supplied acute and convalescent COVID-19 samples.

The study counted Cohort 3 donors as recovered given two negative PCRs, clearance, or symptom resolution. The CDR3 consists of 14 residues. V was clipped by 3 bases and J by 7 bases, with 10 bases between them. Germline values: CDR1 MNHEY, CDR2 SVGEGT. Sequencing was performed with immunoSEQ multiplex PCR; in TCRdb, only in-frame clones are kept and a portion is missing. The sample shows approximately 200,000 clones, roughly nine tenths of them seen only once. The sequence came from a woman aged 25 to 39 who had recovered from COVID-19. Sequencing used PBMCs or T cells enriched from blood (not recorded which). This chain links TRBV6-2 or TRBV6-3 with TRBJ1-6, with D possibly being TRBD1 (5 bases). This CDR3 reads CASSYFQGNSPLHF. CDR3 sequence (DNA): TGTGCCAGCAGTTATTTCCAGGGAAATTCACCCCTCCACTTT.